Shown below are 21 T cell receptor beta chains from a single sample sequenced in a study of cytomegalovirus exposure and HLA in healthy donors. 60 Vbeta and 13 Jbeta primers were used in PCR. Clones were sequenced by immunoSEQ multiplex PCR, and TCRdb holds only the in-frame ones, with some missing. The sample contains more than 95,000 clones, roughly 86% of which appear only once. Sequenced: PBMCs. The source is a man aged 18 to 30 in good health and CMV-seronegative.

This clone was observed once. CDR3: CASSLGGLAGSEQYF. CDR3 DNA sequence: TGCGCCAGCAGCTTGGGAGGACTAGCGGGGAGTGAGCAGTACTTC. The chain uses TRBV5-1 and TRBJ2-7, with 12 bases matching TRBD2. Trimming at V came to 0 bases and at J to 7 bases, leaving 5 bases not matched to a gene. Germline lookup yields CDR1 SGHRS and CDR2 YFSETQ. The CDR3 contains 15 residues.

The CDR3 DNA sequence: TGTGCCAGCAAGTGGGCAGGACTGCCGGGCTACACCTTC. This codes for CASKWAGLPGYTF. V and J are TRBV6-5 and TRBJ1-2; unclear D gene. CDR1 is MNHEY and CDR2 is SVGAGI in the germline V gene. Trimming stripped 7 bases from V and 8 bases from J, with 17 bases between. The CDR3 consists of 13 residues.

This chain connects TRBV7-3 to TRBJ2-1, with 9 nucleotides matching TRBD2. Germline V CDR1 and CDR2: SGHTA, FQGTGA. The V and J ends lost 5 bases and 7 bases, in that order; junction bases with no gene match: 6. This CDR3 is 14 amino acids long. CDR3 bases: TGTGCCAGCAGCATCGGGACTAGCTATAATGAGCAGTTCTTC. It translates to CASSIGTSYNEQFF.

This clone has more than one count but fewer than ten. The genes are TRBV23-1 and TRBJ2-7; 10 bases fit TRBD1. TRBV23-1 is filed as an ORF, its function uncertain. The CDR3 contains 16 residues. V shed 3 bases and J 5 bases; nucleotides not matched to a gene: 10. CDR3 in amino acids: CASSHEGQGVMDEQYF. In DNA, the CDR3 is TGCGCCAGCAGTCACGAAGGACAGGGGGTCATGGACGAGCAGTACTTC.

This sequence joins TRBV7-8 and TRBJ2-7; D is unclear. The CDR3 sequence is 11 residues long. The V gene lost 5 bases and the J gene lost 4 bases, with 6 bases spanning the gap. Germline CDR1 and CDR2: SGHVS and FQNEAQ. CDR3 bases: TGTGCCAGCAGCCCCTATTACGAGCAGTACTTC. This translates into CASSPYYEQYF. Full variable domain (rest looked up from reference TRBV7-8 and TRBJ2-7): GAGVSQSPRYKVAKRGQDVALRCDPISGHVSLFWYQQALGQGPEFLTYFQNEAQLDKSGLPSDRFFAERPEGSVSTLKIQRTQQEDSAVYLCASSPYYEQYFGPGTRLTVT.

This chain uses TRBV9 with TRBJ1-1, with D possibly TRBD1 on 6 matching bases. CDR1 is SGDLS and CDR2 is YYNGEE in the germline V gene. The V and J ends lost 0 bases and 5 bases respectively, with 14 bases between them. This CDR3 comprises 15 residues. CDR3 DNA sequence: TGTGCCAGCAGCGTAGGAGCTGCCGGACAGACTGAAGCTTTCTTT. Amino acids: CASSVGAAGQTEAFF.

The rearrangement uses TRBV5-1 and TRBJ2-7; 8 positions match TRBD1. J lost 2 bases, V lost 1 base, and 2 bases had no gene match. Germline V gene sequence: CDR1 SGHRS, CDR2 YFSETQ. This CDR3 comprises 14 residues. Here the CDR3 DNA reads TGCGCCAGCAGCTTGCTGGGACAGGCCTACGAGCAGTACTTC. Its translation is CASSLLGQAYEQYF. Variable domain in full (rest from reference TRBV5-1 and TRBJ2-7): KAGVTQTPRYLIKTRGQQVTLSCSPISGHRSVSWYQQTPGQGLQFLFEYFSETQRNKGNFPGRFSGRQFSNSRSEMNVSTLELGDSALYLCASSLLGQAYEQYFGPGTRLTVT.

Details on this clone: Distinct nucleotide sequences in the sample also encode this CDR3. The genes are TRBV19 and TRBJ1-1, with D perhaps matching TRBD1 (5 bases). This CDR3 region has 13 residues. Germline lookup yields CDR1 LNHDA and CDR2 SQIVND (reference sequence). Trimming took 3 bases from V and 4 from J, leaving 9 bases between them. DNA of the CDR3: TGTGCCAGTAGTATGGGGGGGGGCACTGAAGCTTTCTTT. Translation: CASSMGGGTEAFF.

In this sample, this clone turned up a few times. This chain connects TRBV9 to TRBJ1-1, with D perhaps TRBD1 (5 bases). There are 15 residues in the CDR3. Trimming took 2 bases from V and 1 from J, leaving 12 bases between them. Per the germline V gene, CDR1 is SGDLS and CDR2 is YYNGEE. This CDR3 is CASSVSGHSNTEAFF. The CDR3 bases are TGTGCCAGCAGCGTTAGTGGACACTCGAACACTGAAGCTTTCTTT.

The V call is TRBV7-6, the J call TRBJ1-5; D is undetermined. Germline CDR1 reads SGHVS; CDR2 reads FNYEAQ. There are 15 residues in the CDR3. Between the trimmed V and J ends, which lost 0 bases and 0 bases, there was a span of 6 bases. CDR3 sequence reads: CASSLASYSNQPQHF. The CDR3 DNA follows: TGTGCCAGCAGCTTAGCGTCGTATAGCAATCAGCCCCAGCATTTT.

J is TRBJ1-2 and V is TRBV9; 10 positions agree with TRBD1. Germline assignment: CDR1 SGDLS and CDR2 YYNGEE. The J segment lost 3 bases and the V segment lost 3 bases, leaving 5 bases of the junction unmatched. CDR3 length: 15 amino acids. CDR3 sequence reads: CASSARDRGDYGYTF. The CDR3 bases are TGTGCCAGCAGCGCCCGGGACAGGGGAGACTATGGCTACACCTTC.

This clone was recorded only once. V is TRBV4-2 and J is TRBJ1-5; D unresolved. The ends were cut back, 1 base at V and 0 bases at J, with 7 bases in the middle. This CDR3 has 15 residues. CDR1 and CDR2 from the germline V gene are LGHNA and YNFKEQ. CDR3: CASSQGEYSNQPQHF. The CDR3 nucleotides read TGTGCCAGCAGCCAAGGGGAGTATAGCAATCAGCCCCAGCATTTT.

This chain links TRBV10-3 with TRBJ2-6; 7 bases are a match to TRBD1. Trimming cost V 7 bases and J 0 bases; bases outside gene matches: 12. CDR1 and CDR2 (germline): ENHRY, SYGVKD. The CDR3 loop spans 18 amino acids. CDR3 in amino acids: CAIKGQAKGLSGANVLTF. The CDR3 DNA sequence: TGTGCCATCAAAGGACAGGCCAAAGGCCTCTCTGGGGCCAACGTCCTGACTTTC.

This chain links TRBV7-9 with TRBJ1-6; D possibly corresponds to TRBD1 (5 bases). There are 13 residues in the CDR3. Trimming took 5 bases from V and 13 from J, leaving 15 bases between them. CDR1 SEHNR and CDR2 FQNEAQ come from the germline V gene (reference sequence). The CDR3 DNA is TGTGCCAGCAGCGAGCTAGACAGCGCCCCCCTCCACTTT. Protein: CASSELDSAPLHF.

The chain employs TRBV5-3 and TRBJ1-3, with D possibly matching TRBD1 (5 bases). TRBV5-3 is labeled an ORF, and its function is uncertain. V dropped 9 bases and J dropped 0 bases, with 13 bases sitting between them. The CDR3 totals 14 residues. CDR3 sequence (DNA): TGTGCCAAGGGGTCCAAGAGCTCTGGAAACACCATATATTTT. Amino acids: CAKGSKSSGNTIYF.

This chain connects TRBV5-4 to TRBJ2-5; 12 nucleotides agree with TRBD2. Trimming at V came to 1 base and at J to 3 bases, leaving 4 bases not matched to a gene. The germline V gene has CDR1 SGHNT and CDR2 YYREEE (reference sequence). This CDR3 is built from 16 residues. The CDR3 loop reads CASSLILAGGKETQYF. CDR3 bases: TGTGCCAGCAGCTTGATTCTAGCGGGGGGGAAAGAGACCCAGTACTTC. The entire variable domain, with the rest obtained from reference TRBV5-4 and TRBJ2-5, is as follows: ETGVTQSPTHLIKTRGQQVTLRCSSQSGHNTVSWYQQALGQGPQFIFQYYREEENGRGNFPPRFSGLQFPNYSSELNVNALELDDSALYLCASSLILAGGKETQYFGPGTRLLVL.

This rearrangement joins TRBV19 to TRBJ2-6; D remains ambiguous. V shed 4 bases and J shed 2 bases, with 6 bases lying between them. Germline lookup yields CDR1 LNHDA and CDR2 SQIVND (reference sequence). CDR3 length: 14 residues. The CDR3 nucleotides read TGTGCCAGTAGTACCCTAACTGGGGCCAACGTCCTGACTTTC. As protein: CASSTLTGANVLTF.

The chain combines TRBV2 with TRBJ1-1, with D perhaps TRBD1 (6 bases). This CDR3 has 16 amino acids. Germline-derived CDR1 and CDR2 are SNHLY and FYNNEI. V was pared by 7 bases and J by 6 bases, with 24 bases between. The CDR3 DNA reads TGTGCCAGCATCGTCCCCAAAACAGGGATTTCAGCTGAAGCTTTCTTT. It codes for CASIVPKTGISAEAFF.

This clone came up once. In this CDR3 the conserved last residue, phenylalanine or tryptophan, is missing, so a read error is likely. V is TRBV13 and J is TRBJ1-1, with a possible D match to TRBD1 (5 bases). Germline V CDR1 and CDR2: PRHDT, FYEKMQ (reference sequence). Between the trimmed V and J ends, which lost 0 bases and 5 bases, there was a span of 16 bases. CDR3 length: 16 residues. Here the CDR3 DNA reads TGTGCCAGCAGCTTAGGCCACAGGAGGGTGGGGACTGAAGCTTTCCTT. It codes for CASSLGHRRVGTEAFL.

The chain carries TRBV5-1 and TRBJ1-1, with TRBD1 matching over 12 bases. J gave up 6 bases and V 0 bases, and 6 bases lay outside the gene matches. The CDR3 length is 16 residues. Per the germline V gene, CDR1 is SGHRS and CDR2 is YFSETQ. This CDR3 is CASSLGWDRGLAEAFF. The CDR3 DNA is TGCGCCAGCAGCTTGGGCTGGGACAGGGGGCTGGCTGAAGCTTTCTTT. Full variable domain (remainder filled in from reference TRBV5-1 and TRBJ1-1): KAGVTQTPRYLIKTRGQQVTLSCSPISGHRSVSWYQQTPGQGLQFLFEYFSETQRNKGNFPGRFSGRQFSNSRSEMNVSTLELGDSALYLCASSLGWDRGLAEAFFGQGTRLTVV.

This clone was picked up one time. The rearrangement uses TRBV19 and TRBJ1-6, with a possible D match to TRBD1 (6 bases). V shed 3 bases and J shed 2 bases, with 11 bases lying between them. The CDR3 totals 16 residues. From germline, CDR1 is LNHDA and CDR2 SQIVND (reference sequence). The CDR3 spells CASSISGVTYNSPLHF. The CDR3 DNA follows: TGTGCCAGTAGTATCTCAGGGGTCACCTATAATTCACCCCTCCACTTT.